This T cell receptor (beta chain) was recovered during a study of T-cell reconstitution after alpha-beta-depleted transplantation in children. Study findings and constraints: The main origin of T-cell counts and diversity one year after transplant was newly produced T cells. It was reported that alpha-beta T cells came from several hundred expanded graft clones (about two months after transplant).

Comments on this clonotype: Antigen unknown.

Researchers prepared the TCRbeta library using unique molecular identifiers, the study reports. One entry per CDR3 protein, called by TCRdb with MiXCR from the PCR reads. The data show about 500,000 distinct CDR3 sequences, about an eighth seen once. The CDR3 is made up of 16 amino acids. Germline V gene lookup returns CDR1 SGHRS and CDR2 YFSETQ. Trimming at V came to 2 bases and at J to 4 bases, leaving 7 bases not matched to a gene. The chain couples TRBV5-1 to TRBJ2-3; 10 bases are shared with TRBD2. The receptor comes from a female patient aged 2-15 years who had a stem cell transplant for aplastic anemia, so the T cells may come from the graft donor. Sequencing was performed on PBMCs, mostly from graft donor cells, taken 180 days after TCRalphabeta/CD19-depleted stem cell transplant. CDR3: CASSFFSGRSPDTQYF. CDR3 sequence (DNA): TGCGCCAGCAGCTTTTTTAGCGGGAGGAGCCCAGATACGCAGTATTTT.